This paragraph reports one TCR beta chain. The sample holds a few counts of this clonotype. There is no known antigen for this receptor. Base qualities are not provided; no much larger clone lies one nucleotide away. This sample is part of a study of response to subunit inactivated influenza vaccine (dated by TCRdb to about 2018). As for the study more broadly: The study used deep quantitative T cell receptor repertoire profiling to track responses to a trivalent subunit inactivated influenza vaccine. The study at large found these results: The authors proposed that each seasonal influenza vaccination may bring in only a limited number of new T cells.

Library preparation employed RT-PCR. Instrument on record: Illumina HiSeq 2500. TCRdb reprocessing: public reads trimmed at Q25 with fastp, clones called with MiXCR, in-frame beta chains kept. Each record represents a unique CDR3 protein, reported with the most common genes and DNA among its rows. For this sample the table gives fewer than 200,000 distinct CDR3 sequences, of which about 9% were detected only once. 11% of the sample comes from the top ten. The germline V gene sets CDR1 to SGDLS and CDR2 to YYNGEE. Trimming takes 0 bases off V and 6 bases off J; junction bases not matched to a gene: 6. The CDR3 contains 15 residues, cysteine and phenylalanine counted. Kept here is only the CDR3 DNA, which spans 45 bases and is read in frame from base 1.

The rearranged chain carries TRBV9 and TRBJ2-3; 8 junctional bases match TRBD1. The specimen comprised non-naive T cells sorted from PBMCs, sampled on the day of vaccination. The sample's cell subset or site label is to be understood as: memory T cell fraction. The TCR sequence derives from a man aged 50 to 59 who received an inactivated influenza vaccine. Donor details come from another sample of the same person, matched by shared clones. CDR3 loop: CASSVGSGGRDTQYF. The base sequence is TGTGCCAGCAGCGTAGGGTCAGGGGGCAGGGATACGCAGTATTTT. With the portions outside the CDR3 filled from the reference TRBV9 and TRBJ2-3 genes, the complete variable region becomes DSGVTQTPKHLITATGQRVTLRCSPRSGDLSVYWYQQSLDQGLQFLIQYYNGEERAKGNILERFSAQQFPDLHSELNLSSLELGDSALYFCASSVGSGGRDTQYFGPGTRLTVL.